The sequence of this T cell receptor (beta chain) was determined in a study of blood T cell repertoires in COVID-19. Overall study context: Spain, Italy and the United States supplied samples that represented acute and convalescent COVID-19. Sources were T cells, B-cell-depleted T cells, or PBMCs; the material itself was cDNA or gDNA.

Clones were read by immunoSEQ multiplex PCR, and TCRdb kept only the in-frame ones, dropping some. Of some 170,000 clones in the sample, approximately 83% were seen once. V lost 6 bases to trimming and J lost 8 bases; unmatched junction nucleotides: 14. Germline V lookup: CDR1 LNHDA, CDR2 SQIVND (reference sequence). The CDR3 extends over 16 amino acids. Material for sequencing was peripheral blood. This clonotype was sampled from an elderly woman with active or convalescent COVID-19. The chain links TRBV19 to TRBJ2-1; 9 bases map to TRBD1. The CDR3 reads CASSPDRGAHLDEQFF. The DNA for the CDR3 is TGTGCCAGTAGCCCCGACAGGGGGGCGCACCTCGATGAGCAGTTCTTC.